This T cell receptor beta chain was captured by sequencing in a study of chemoradiotherapy in HPV16-positive cancers. The repertoire was sequenced with immunoSEQ multiplex PCR; TCRdb's copy has only in-frame clones and lacks some. The profile covers 8,000 or so clones, with just under 85% appearing a single time and 2.5% to 3% taken by the ten largest. After removal of 4 bases from V and 0 bases from J, the junction contained 10 bases not matched to a gene. Germline loops: CDR1 MDHEN, CDR2 SYDVKM. CDR3 length equals 17 residues. The TCR comes from a human donor with HPV-associated anogenital cancer. The J gene is TRBJ2-7, the V gene TRBV28; TRBD2 matches at 9 bases. This sample comprised blood, obtained from a patient who underwent chemoradiotherapy. CDR3 amino acids: CASSSLRLAAYSYEQYF. The CDR3 DNA is TGTGCCAGCAGTTCACTCCGACTAGCGGCTTACTCCTACGAGCAGTACTTC.